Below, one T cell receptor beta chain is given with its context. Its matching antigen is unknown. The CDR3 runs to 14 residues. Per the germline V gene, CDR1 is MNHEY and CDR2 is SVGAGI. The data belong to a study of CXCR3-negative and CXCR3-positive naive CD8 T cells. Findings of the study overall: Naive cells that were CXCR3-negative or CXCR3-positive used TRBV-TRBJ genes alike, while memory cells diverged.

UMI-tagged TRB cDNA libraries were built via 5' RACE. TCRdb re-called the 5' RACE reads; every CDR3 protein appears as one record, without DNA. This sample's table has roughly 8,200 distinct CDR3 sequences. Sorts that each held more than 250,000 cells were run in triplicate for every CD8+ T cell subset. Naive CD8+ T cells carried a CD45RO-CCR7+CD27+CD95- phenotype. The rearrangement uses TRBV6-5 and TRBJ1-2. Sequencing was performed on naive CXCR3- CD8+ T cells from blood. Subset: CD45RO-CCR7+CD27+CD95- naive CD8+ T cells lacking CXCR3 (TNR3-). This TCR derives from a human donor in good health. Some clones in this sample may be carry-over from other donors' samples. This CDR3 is CASSYSAVNYGYTF.